This T cell receptor beta chain was obtained from a study of OX40 agonist ivuxolimab in advanced cancers. V gave up 5 bases and J gave up 4 bases; unmatched junction bases: 7. CDR3 size: 14 residues. Germline CDR1 reads SGHTA; CDR2 reads FQGNSA. The table came from immunoSEQ multiplex PCR; TCRdb's copy has only in-frame clones and leaves some out. The repertoire holds roughly 60,000 clones, with over 80% as singletons. The sequence was obtained from an adult with an advanced solid tumor such as melanoma, head and neck, liver or kidney cancer. This chain uses TRBV7-2 with TRBJ2-5, with TRBD2 matching 7 bases. This specimen was CD4+ or CD8+ T cells sorted from blood, taken in a trial of the OX40 agonist ivuxolimab. CDR3 residues: CASSLGRVLETQYF. The CDR3 DNA sequence: TGTGCCAGCAGCCTAGGGAGGGTATTAGAGACCCAGTACTTC.